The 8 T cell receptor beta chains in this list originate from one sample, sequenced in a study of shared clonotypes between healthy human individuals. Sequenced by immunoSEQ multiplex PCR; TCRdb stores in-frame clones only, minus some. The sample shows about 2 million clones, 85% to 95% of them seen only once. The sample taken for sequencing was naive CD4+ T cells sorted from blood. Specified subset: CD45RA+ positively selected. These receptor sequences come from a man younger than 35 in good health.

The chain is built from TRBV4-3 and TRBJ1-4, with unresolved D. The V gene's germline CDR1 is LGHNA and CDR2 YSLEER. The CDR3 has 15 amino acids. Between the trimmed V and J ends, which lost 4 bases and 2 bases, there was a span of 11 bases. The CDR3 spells CASSPVNPTNEKLFF. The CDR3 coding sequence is TGCGCCAGCAGCCCAGTAAACCCCACTAATGAAAAACTGTTTTTT.

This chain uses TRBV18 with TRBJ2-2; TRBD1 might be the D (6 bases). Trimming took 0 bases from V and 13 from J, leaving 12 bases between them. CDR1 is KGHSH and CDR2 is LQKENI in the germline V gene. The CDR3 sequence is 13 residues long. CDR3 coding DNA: TGTGCCAGCTCACCACCTCCGGACAGAAGGCTGTTTTTT. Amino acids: CASSPPPDRRLFF.

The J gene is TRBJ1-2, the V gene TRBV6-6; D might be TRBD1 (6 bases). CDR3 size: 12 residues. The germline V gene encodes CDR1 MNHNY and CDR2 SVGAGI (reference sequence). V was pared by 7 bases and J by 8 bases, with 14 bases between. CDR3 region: CASNGGQKGYTF. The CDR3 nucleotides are TGTGCCAGCAACGGGGGACAAAAAGGCTACACCTTC.

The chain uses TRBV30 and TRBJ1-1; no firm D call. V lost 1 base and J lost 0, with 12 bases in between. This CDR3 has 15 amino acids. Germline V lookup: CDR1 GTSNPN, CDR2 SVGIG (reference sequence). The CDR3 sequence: CAWSAGRFMNTEAFF. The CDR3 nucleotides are TGTGCCTGGAGTGCAGGCCGATTCATGAACACTGAAGCTTTCTTT. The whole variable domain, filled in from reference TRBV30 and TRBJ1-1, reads SQTIHQWPATLVQPVGSPLSLECTVEGTSNPNLYWYRQAAGRGLQLLFYSVGIGQISSEVPQNLSASRPQDRQFILSSKKLLLSDSGFYLCAWSAGRFMNTEAFFGQGTRLTVV.

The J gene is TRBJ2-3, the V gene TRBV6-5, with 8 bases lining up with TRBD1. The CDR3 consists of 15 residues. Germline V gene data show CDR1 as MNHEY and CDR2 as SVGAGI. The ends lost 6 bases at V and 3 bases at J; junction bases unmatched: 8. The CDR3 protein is CASRPRTGPTDTQYF. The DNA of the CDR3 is TGTGCCAGCAGACCCCGGACAGGGCCAACAGATACGCAGTATTTT.

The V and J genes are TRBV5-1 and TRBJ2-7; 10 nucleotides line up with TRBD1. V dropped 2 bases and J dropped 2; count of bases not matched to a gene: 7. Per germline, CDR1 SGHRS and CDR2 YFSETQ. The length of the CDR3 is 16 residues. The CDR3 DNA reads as TGCGCCAGCAGCTTCCCTTCCGGGACAGGGGCCTACGAGCAGTACTTC. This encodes CASSFPSGTGAYEQYF.

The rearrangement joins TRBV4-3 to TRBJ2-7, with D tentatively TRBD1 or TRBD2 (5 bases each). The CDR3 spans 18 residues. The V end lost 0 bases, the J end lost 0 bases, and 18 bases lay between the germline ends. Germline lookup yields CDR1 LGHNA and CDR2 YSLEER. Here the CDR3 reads CASSQESFRTGPSYEQYF. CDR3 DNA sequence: TGCGCCAGCAGCCAAGAGTCATTCCGGACGGGACCCTCCTACGAGCAGTACTTC.

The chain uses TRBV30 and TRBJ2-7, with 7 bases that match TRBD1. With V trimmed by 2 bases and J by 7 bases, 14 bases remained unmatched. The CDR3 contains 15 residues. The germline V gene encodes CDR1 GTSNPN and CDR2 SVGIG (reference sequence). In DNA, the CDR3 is TGTGCCTGGAGTAAACCGCGACAGGGCCTCGGGGAGCAGTACTTC. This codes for CAWSKPRQGLGEQYF.